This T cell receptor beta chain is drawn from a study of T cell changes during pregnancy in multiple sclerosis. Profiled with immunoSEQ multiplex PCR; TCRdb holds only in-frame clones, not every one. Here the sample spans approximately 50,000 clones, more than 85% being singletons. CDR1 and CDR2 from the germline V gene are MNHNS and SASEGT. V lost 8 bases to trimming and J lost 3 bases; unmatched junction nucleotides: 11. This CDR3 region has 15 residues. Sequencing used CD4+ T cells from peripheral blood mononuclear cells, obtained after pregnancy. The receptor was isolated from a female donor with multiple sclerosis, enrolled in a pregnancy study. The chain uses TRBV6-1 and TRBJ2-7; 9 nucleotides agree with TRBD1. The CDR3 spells CASQITGTGSYEQYF. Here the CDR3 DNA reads TGTGCCAGCCAAATAACCGGGACAGGGAGCTACGAGCAGTACTTC.